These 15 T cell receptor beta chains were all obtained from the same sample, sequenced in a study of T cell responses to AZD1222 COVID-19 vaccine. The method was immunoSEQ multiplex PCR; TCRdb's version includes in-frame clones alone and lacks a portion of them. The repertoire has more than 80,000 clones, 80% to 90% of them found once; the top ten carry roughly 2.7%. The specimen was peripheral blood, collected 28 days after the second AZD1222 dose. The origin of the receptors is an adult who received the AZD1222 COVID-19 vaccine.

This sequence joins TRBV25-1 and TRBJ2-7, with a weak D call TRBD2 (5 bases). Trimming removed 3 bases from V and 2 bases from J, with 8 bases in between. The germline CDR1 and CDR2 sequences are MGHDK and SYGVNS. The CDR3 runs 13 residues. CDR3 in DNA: TGTGCCAGCAGTGAGAGGGAGCCCTACGAGCAGTACTTC. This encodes CASSEREPYEQYF.

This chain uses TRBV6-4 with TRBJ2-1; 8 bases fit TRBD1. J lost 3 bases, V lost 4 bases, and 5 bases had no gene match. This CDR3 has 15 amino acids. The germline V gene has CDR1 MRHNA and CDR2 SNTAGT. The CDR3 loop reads CASSAATGDYNEQFF. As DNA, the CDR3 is TGTGCCAGCAGTGCCGCGACAGGGGACTACAATGAGCAGTTCTTC.

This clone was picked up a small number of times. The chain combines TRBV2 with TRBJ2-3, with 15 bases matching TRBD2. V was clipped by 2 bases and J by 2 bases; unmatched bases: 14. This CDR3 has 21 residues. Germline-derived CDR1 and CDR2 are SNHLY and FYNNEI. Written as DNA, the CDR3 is TGTGCCAGCAGTGAATGGGGACTAGCGGGGGGCCGGGGCTTAAACACAGATACGCAGTATTTT. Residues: CASSEWGLAGGRGLNTDTQYF.

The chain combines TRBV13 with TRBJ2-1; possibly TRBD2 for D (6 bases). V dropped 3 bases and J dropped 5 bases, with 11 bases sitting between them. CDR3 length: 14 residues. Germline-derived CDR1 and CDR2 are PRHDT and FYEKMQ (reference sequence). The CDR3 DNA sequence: TGTGCCAGCAGCTTGGGTCTAGCGAACAATGAGCAGTTCTTC. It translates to CASSLGLANNEQFF.

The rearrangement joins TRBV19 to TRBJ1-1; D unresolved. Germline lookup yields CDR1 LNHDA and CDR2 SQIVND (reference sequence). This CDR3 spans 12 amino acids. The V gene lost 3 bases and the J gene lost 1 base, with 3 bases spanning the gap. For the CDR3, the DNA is TGTGCCAGTAGTATGTGGAACACTGAAGCTTTCTTT. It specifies CASSMWNTEAFF.

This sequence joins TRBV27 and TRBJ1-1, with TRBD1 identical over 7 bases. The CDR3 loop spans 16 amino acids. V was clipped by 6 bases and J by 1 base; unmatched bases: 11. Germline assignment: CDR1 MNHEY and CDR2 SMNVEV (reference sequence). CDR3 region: CASRPSPRQGNTEAFF. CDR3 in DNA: TGTGCCAGCAGACCATCCCCCCGACAGGGGAACACTGAAGCTTTCTTT.

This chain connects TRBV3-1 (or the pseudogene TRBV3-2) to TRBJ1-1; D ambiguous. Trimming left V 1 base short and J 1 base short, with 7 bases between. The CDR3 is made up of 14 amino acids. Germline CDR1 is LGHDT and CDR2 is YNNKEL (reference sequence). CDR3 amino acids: CASSQAEGNTEAFF. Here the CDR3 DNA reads TGTGCCAGCAGCCAAGCGGAGGGGAACACTGAAGCTTTCTTT.

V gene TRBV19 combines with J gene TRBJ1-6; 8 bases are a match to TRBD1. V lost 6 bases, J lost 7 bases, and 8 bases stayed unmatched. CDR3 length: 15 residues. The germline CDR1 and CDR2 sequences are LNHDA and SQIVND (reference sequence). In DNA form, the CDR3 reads TGTGCCAGTAGACCCTCGGGACAGGCAAATTCACCCCTCCACTTT. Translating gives CASRPSGQANSPLHF.

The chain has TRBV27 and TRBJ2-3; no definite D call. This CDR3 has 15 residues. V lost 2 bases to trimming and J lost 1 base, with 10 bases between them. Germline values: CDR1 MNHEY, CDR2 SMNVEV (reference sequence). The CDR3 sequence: CASSLGWQGTDTQYF. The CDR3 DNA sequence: TGTGCCAGCAGTTTAGGGTGGCAGGGCACAGATACGCAGTATTTT.

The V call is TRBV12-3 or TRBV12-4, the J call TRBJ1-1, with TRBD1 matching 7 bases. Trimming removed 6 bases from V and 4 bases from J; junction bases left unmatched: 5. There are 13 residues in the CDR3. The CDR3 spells CASRTGSGTEAFF. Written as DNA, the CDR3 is TGTGCCAGCAGGACAGGGAGTGGCACTGAAGCTTTCTTT.

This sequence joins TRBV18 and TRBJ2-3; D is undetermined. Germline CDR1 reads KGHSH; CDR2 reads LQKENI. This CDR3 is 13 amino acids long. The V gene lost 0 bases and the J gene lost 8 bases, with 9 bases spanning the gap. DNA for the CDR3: TGTGCCAGCTCACCACCCCAGACTGCTACGCAGTATTTT. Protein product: CASSPPQTATQYF.

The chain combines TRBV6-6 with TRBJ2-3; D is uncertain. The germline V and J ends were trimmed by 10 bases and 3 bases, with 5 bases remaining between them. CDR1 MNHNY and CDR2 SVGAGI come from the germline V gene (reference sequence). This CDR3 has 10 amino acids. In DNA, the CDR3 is TGTGCCACGTTTACAGATACGCAGTATTTT. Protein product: CATFTDTQYF.

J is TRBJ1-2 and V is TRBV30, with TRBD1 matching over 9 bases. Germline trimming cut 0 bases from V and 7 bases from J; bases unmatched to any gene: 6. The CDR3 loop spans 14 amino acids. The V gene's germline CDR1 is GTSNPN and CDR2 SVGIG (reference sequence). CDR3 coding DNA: TGTGCCTGGAGTGTAACCGGGACAGGGTTTGGCTACACCTTC. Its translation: CAWSVTGTGFGYTF. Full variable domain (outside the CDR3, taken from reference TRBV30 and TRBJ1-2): SQTIHQWPATLVQPVGSPLSLECTVEGTSNPNLYWYRQAAGRGLQLLFYSVGIGQISSEVPQNLSASRPQDRQFILSSKKLLLSDSGFYLCAWSVTGTGFGYTFGSGTRLTVV.

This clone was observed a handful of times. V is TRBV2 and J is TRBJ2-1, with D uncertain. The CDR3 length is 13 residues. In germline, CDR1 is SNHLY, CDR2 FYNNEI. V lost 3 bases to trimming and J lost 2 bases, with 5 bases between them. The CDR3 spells CASSDLTYNEQFF. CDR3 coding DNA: TGTGCCAGCAGTGATCTGACCTACAATGAGCAGTTCTTC.

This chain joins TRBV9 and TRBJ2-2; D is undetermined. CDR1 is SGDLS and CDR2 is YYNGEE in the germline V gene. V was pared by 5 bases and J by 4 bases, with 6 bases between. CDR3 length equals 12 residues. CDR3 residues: CASSTLTGELFF. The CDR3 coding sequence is TGTGCCAGCAGTACACTCACCGGGGAGCTGTTTTTT.